This entry lists 3 T cell receptor beta chains sequenced from one sample in a study of blood T cell repertoires in COVID-19. TCRdb's copy holds only in-frame clones and misses some; the assay was immunoSEQ multiplex PCR. The sample shows 100,000 to 120,000 clones, 70% to 90% of them seen only once. The sample comprised peripheral blood. Receptor source: a human donor in a cohort sampled during active COVID-19.

The J gene is TRBJ2-5, the V gene TRBV12-3 or TRBV12-4, with D hard to call. The CDR3 extends over 12 amino acids. Trimming pared 7 bases from V and 7 bases from J, leaving 13 bases between. The DNA for the CDR3 is TGTGCCAGCAACCTCGGCACGGGGACCCAGTACTTC. Its protein is CASNLGTGTQYF.

The genes are TRBV15 and TRBJ2-1; 10 bases fit TRBD2. V trimming: 5 bases; J trimming: 1 base; junction bases outside the gene matches: 5. This CDR3 has 16 amino acids. Germline loops: CDR1 LNHNV, CDR2 YYDKDF (reference sequence). The DNA of the CDR3 is TGTGCCACCAGCGGGCTAGCGGGAGTTTCCTACAATGAGCAGTTCTTC. The encoded protein is CATSGLAGVSYNEQFF. Full variable domain (missing parts from reference TRBV15 and TRBJ2-1): DAMVIQNPRYQVTQFGKPVTLSCSQTLNHNVMYWYQQKSSQAPKLLFHYYDKDFNNEADTPDNFQSRRPNTSFCFLDIRSPGLGDTAMYLCATSGLAGVSYNEQFFGPGTRLTVL.

The chain couples TRBV2 to TRBJ1-4; D possibly corresponds to TRBD1 (6 bases). Germline V gene data show CDR1 as SNHLY and CDR2 as FYNNEI. CDR3 length: 11 amino acids. V was shortened by 6 bases and J by 8 bases, with 7 bases between the two germline ends. The CDR3 sequence: CASSDREKLFF. CDR3 nucleotide sequence: TGTGCCAGCAGCGACAGGGAAAAACTGTTTTTT.